This TCR beta chain derives from a study of blood T cell repertoires in COVID-19. Study-level information: PBMCs, B-cell-depleted T cells, or T cells provided the cDNA or gDNA that made up the material.

This study enrolled people aged roughly 18 to 90 from about two dozen US geographic areas. The recovered donors of Cohort 3 showed two negative PCRs, clearance, or symptom resolution. This table comes from immunoSEQ multiplex PCR, and its TCRdb copy is limited to in-frame clones, with some not included. In the table there are about 250,000 clones, approximately 84% of which are singletons. Sequencing was performed on PBMCs or T cells enriched from blood (not recorded which). This sequence was found in a middle-aged man who had recovered from COVID-19.

CDR3 residues: CASSSTSEPQETQYF. The DNA for the CDR3 is TGCGCCAGCAGCTCGACTAGCGAGCCACAAGAGACCCAGTACTTC. The chain carries TRBV5-1 and TRBJ2-5; 8 positions agree with TRBD2. This CDR3 comprises 15 residues. Germline V gene data show CDR1 as SGHRS and CDR2 as YFSETQ. The V gene end was trimmed by 3 bases and the J gene end by 2 bases; junction bases not matched to a gene: 6.